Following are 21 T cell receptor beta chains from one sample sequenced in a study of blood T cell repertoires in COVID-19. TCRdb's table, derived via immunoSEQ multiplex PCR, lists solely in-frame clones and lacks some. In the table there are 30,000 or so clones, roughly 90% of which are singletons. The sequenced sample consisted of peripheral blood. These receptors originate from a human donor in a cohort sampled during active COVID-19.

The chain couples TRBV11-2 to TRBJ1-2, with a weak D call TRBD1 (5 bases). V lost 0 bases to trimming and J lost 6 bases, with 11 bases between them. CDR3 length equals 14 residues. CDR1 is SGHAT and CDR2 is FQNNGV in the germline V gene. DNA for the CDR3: TGTGCCAGCAGCTTAGACATAGGGGAAAATGGCTACACCTTC. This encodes CASSLDIGENGYTF. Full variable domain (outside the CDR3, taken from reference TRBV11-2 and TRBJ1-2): EAGVAQSPRYKIIEKRQSVAFWCNPISGHATLYWYQQILGQGPKLLIQFQNNGVVDDSQLPKDRFSAERLKGVDSTLKIQPAKLEDSAVYLCASSLDIGENGYTFGSGTRLTVV.

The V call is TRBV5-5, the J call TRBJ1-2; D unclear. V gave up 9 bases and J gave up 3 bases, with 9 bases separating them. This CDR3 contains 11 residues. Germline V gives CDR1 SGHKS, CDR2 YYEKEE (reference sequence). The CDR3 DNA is TGTGCCACCGACACCGACTATGGCTACACCTTC. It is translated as CATDTDYGYTF. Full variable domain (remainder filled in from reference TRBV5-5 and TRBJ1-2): DAGVTQSPTHLIKTRGQQVTLRCSPISGHKSVSWYQQVLGQGPQFIFQYYEKEERGRGNFPDRFSARQFPNYSSELNVNALLLGDSALYLCATDTDYGYTFGSGTRLTVV.

The CDR3 sequence is CASSERGTVTFF. For the CDR3, the DNA is TGTGCCAGCAGTGAACGGGGGACAGTCACTTTCTTT. The chain couples TRBV2 to TRBJ1-1, with 7 bases lining up with TRBD1. The CDR3 loop spans 12 amino acids. Germline V gene sequence: CDR1 SNHLY, CDR2 FYNNEI. V trimming: 2 bases; J trimming: 12 bases; junction bases outside the gene matches: 6.

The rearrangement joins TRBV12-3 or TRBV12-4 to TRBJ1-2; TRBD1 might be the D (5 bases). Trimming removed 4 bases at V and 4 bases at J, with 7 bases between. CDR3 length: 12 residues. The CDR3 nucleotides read TGTGCCAGCAGTTCACAGGCCTATGGCTACACCTTC. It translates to CASSSQAYGYTF.

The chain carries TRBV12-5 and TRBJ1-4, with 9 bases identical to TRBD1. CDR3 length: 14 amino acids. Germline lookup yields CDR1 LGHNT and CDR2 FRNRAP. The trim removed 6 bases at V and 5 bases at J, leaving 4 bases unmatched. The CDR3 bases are TGTGCTAGTGGGGACAGGGGAGGGAATGAAAAACTGTTTTTT. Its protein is CASGDRGGNEKLFF.

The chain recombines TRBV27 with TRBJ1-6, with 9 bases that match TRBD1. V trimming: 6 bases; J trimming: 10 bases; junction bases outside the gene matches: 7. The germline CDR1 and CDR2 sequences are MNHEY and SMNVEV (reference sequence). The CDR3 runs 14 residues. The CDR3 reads CASRADRGGSPLHF. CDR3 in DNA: TGTGCCAGCAGAGCCGACAGGGGGGGCTCACCCCTCCACTTT.

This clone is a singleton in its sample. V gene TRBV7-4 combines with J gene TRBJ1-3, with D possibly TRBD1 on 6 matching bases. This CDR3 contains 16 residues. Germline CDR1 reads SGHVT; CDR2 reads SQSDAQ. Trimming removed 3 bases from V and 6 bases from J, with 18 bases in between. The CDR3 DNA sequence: TGTGCCAGCAGCTTGGACAACAGGGAAGAGGAAAACACCATATATTTT. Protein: CASSLDNREEENTIYF.

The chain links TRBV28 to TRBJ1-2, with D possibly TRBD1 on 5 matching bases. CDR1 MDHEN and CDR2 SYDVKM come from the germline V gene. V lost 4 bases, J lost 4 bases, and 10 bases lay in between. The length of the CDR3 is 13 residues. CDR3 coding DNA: TGTGCCAGCAGTTGGGGCAGCGCCTATGGCTACACCTTC. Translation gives CASSWGSAYGYTF.

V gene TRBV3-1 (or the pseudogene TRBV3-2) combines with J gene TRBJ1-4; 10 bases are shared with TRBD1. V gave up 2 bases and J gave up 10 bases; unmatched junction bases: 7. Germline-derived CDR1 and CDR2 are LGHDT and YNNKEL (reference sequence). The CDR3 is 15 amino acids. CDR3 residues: CASSQPGQGFRKLFF. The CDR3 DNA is TGTGCCAGCAGCCAACCGGGACAGGGGTTTAGAAAACTGTTTTTT.

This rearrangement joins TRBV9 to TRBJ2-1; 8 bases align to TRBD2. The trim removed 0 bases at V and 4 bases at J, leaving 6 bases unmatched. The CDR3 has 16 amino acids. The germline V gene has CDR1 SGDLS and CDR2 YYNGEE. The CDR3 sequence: CASSVGLRGGYNEQFF. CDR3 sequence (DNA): TGTGCCAGCAGCGTAGGGCTACGGGGGGGATACAATGAGCAGTTCTTC.

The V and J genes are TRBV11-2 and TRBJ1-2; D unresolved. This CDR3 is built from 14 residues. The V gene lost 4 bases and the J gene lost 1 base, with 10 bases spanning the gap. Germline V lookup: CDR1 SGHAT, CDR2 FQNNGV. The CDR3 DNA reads TGTGCCAGCAGCTCGCGGTTAGTTAACTATGGCTACACCTTC. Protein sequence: CASSSRLVNYGYTF.

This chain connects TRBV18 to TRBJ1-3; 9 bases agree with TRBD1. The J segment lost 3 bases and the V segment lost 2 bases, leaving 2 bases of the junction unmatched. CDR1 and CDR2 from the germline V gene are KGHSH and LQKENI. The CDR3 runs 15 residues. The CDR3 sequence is CASSPTGGIGNTIYF. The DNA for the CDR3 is TGTGCCAGCTCACCAACAGGGGGCATTGGAAACACCATATATTTT.

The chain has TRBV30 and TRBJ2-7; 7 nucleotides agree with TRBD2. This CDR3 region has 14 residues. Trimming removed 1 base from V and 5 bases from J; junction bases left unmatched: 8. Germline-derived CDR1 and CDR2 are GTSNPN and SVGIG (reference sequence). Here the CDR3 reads CAWSEWGGPHEQYF. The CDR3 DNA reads TGTGCCTGGAGTGAGTGGGGGGGTCCCCACGAGCAGTACTTC.

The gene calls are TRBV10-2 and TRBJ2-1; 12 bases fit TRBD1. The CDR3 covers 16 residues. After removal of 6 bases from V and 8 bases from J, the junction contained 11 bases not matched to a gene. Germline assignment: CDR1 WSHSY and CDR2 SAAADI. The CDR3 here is CASSPSGTGGGDEQFF. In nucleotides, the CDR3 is TGCGCCAGCAGCCCCTCCGGGACAGGGGGCGGGGATGAGCAGTTCTTC.

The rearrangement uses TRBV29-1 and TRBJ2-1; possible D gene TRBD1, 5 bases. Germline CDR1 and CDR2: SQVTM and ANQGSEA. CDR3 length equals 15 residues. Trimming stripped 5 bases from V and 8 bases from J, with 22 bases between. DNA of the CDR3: TGCAGCGTTACCCGCCAGATCGGTAGGGGCGATGAGCAGTTCTTC. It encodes CSVTRQIGRGDEQFF.

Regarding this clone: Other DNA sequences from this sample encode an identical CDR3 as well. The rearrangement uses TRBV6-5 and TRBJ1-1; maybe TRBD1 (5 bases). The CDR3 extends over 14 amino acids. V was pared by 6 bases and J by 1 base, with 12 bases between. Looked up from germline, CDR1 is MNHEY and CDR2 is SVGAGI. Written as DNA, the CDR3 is TGTGCCAGCAGGGAGGGACTTGCGAACACTGAAGCTTTCTTT. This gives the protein CASREGLANTEAFF.

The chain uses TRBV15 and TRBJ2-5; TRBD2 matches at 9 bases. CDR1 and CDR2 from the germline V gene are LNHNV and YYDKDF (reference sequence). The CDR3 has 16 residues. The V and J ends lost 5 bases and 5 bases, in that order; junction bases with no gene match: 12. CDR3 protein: CATSSRRAGGLETQYF. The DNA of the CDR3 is TGTGCCACCAGCTCCCGGAGGGCGGGGGGGCTGGAGACCCAGTACTTC.

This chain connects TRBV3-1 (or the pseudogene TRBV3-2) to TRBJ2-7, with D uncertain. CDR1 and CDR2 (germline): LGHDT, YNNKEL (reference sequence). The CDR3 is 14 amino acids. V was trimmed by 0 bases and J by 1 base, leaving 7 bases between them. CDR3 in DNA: TGTGCCAGCAGCCAAGACGTCGGTTCCTACGAGCAGTACTTC. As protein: CASSQDVGSYEQYF.

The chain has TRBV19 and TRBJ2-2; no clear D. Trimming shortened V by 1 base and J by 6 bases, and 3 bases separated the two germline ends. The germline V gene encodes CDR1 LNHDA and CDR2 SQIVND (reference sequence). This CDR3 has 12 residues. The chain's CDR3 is CASSIGPGELFF. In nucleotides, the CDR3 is TGTGCCAGTAGTATAGGGCCCGGGGAGCTGTTTTTT.

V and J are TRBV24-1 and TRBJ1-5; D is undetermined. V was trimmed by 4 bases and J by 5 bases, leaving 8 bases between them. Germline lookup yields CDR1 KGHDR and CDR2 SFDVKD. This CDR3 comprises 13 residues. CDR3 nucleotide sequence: TGTGCCACCAGTGAATACGGGGATCAGCCCCAGCATTTT. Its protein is CATSEYGDQPQHF.

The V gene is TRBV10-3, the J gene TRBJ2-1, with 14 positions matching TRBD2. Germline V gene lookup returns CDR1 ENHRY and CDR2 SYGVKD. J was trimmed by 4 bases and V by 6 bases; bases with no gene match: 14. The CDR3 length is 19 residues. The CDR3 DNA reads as TGTGCCATCAGCGCAAACTCCGGGACTAGCGGGGGCCCATACAATGAGCAGTTCTTC. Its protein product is CAISANSGTSGGPYNEQFF.